This T cell receptor (beta chain) emerged from a study of OX40 agonist ivuxolimab in advanced cancers. Only in-frame clones appear in the TCRdb table, and some are missing; sequencing was by immunoSEQ multiplex PCR. There are approximately 79,000 clones in the sample; approximately 95% occur only once, and around 20% lies in the top ten. The CDR3 runs 14 residues. CDR1 and CDR2 (germline): WSHSY, SAAADI. With V trimmed by 2 bases and J by 5 bases, 3 bases remained unmatched. The sequenced sample was CD4+ or CD8+ T cells sorted from blood, obtained in a trial of the OX40 agonist ivuxolimab. The TCR sequence derives from an adult with an advanced solid tumor such as melanoma, head and neck, liver or kidney cancer. The V gene is TRBV10-2, the J gene TRBJ2-5, with TRBD1 matching over 9 bases. The CDR3 reads CASSERDRGETQYF. DNA for the CDR3: TGCGCCAGCAGTGAGAGAGACAGGGGGGAGACCCAGTACTTC.